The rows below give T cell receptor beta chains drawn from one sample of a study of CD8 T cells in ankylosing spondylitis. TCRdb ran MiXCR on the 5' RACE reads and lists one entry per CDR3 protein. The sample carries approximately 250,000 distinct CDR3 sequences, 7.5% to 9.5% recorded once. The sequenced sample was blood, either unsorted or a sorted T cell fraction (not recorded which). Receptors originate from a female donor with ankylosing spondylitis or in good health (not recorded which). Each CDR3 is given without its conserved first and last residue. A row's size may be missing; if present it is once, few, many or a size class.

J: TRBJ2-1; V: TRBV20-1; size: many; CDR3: SASSRADEQF
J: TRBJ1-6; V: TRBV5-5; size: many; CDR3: ASSLEQVISPLH
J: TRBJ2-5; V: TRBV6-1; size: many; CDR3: ASSVPGAETQY
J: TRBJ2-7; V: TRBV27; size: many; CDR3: ASRPQREFAEQY
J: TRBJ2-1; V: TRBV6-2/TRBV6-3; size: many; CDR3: ASSYLLADRVRRNEQF
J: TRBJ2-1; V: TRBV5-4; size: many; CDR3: ASSLKGNEQF
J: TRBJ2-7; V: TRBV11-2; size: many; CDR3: ASSSQGGNEQY
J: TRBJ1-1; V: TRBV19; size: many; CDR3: ASSKEDTENTEAF
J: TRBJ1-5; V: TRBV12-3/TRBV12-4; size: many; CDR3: ASSLWAKDQPQH
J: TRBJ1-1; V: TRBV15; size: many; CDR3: ATSRDRFIAATEAF
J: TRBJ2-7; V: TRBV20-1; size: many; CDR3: SAASGLGEQY
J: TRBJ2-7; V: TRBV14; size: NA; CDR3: ASSQTYYEQY
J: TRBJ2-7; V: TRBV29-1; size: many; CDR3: SVAGPSSYEQY
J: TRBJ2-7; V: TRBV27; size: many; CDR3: ASIASSYEQY
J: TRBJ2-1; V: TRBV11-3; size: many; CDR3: ASSANRGSYNEQF
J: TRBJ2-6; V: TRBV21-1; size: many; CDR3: ASGFRDGILLRANVLT
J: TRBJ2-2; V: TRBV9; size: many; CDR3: ASSIGTSGSGELF
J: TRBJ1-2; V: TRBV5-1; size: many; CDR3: ASSLDRGGYGYT
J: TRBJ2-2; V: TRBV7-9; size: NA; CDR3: ASSLGPGALF
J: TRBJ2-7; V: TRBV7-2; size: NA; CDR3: ASSSVPGLGDEQY
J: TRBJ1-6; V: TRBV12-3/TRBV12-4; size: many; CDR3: ASSSSTNSPLH
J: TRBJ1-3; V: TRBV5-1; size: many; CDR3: ASSLEGPGGNTIY
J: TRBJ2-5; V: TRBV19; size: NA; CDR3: ATSPQAGASETQY
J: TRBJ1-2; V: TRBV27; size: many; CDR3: ASSLAGANGGYT
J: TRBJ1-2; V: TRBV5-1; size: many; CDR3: ASSDPGRGYGYT
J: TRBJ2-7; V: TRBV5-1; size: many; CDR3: ASSAGLAGEIYEQY
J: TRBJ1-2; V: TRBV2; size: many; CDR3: ASSEASNGVNGYT
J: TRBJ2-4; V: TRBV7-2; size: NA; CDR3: ASSFPGWQVKNIQY
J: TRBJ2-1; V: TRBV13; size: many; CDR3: ASSPIRSEQF
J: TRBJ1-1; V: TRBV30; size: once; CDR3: AWDDNGTEAF
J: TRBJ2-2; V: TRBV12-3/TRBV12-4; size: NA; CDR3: ASCLGTAAVVDTGELF
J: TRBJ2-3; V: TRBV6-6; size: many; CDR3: ASTIWGGVTDTQY
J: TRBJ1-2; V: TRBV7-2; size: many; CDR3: ASSLEQGSGGYT
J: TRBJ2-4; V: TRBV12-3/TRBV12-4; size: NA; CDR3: ASSPRLVGVADIQY
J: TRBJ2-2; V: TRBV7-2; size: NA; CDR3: ASSPLDRNTGELF
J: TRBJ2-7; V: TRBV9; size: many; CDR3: ASSVEGQGAYEQY
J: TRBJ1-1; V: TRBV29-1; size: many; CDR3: SVADSLNTEAF
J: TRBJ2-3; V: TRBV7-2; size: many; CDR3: ASSPRRLAGRADTQY
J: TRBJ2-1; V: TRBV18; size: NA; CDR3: ASSPLEGYNEQF
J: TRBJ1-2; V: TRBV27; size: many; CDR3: ASSGQITAGYT
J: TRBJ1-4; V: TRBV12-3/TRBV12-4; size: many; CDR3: ASSLRVEKLF
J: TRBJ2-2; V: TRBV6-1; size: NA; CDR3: ASRTLSGARTGELF
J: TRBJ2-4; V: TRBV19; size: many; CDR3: ASSKGQGENIQY
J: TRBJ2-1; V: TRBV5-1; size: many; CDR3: ASSLTQGEQF
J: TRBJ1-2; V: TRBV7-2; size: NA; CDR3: ASSLRDNPLYGYT
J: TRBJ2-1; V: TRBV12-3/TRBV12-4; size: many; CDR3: ASNLGLAVKEQF
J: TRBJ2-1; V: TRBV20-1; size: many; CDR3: SATTWASGNNEQF
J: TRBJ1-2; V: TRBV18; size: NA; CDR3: ASSPSGRNNYGYT
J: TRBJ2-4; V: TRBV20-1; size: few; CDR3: GLAGEDIQY
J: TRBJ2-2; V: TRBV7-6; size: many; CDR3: ASSPMALAGGDGELF
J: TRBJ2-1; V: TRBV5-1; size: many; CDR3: ASSSREGGGYNEQF
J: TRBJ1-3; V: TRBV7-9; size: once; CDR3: ASSEDPLGDTIY
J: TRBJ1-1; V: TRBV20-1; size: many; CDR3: SARLTEDTEAF
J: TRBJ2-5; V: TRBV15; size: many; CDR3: ATSPRGQGNGETQY
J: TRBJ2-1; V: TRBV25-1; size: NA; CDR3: ASSVGAERSSYNEQF
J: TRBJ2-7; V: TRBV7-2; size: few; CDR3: ASSEDRSYEQY
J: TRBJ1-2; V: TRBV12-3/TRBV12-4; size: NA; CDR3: ASNRDGTNYGYT
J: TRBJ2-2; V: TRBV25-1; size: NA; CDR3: ASSPWETNTGELF
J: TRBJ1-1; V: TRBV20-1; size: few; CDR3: CADSGASMNTEAF